This note documents a single T cell receptor (beta chain) sequence. CDR3 length: 16 residues. Unmatched junction bases numbered 5, after V lost 4 bases and J lost 1 base. Germline V gene data show CDR1 as MGHRA and CDR2 as YSYEKL. This sample is part of a study of T cell responses to AZD1222 COVID-19 vaccine. Sequenced by immunoSEQ multiplex PCR; TCRdb stores in-frame clones only, minus some. The table includes about 120,000 clones, roughly 93% detected once. This TCR derives from an adult who received the AZD1222 COVID-19 vaccine. The material was peripheral blood, obtained 28 days after the second AZD1222 dose. The genes are TRBV4-1 and TRBJ2-3, with 10 nucleotides matching TRBD2. DNA of the CDR3: TGCGCCAGCAGCCGTACCGGGACTAGCGGCACAGATACGCAGTATTTT. Amino acid sequence: CASSRTGTSGTDTQYF.